This T cell receptor (beta chain) was recorded in a study of shared clonotypes between healthy human individuals. Study-level points and caveats: Exclusively blood specimens were collected; tissue repertoires likely differ. Donor clonotype sharing was expected to depend on sequencing depth.

Only a few counts were recorded for this clone. Its antigen remains unidentified. Assay: immunoSEQ multiplex PCR; the TCRdb copy retains only in-frame clones and omits some. The sample has hundreds of thousands of clones; around 76% are singletons. All of the donors resided in Nashville, Tennessee, and each was a Caucasian adult. V was pared by 5 bases and J by 0 bases, with 7 bases between. The V gene's germline CDR1 is SNHLY and CDR2 FYNNEI. This CDR3 is 13 amino acids long. This receptor was identified in a woman in her thirties or forties in good health. Some clones in this sample may be carry-over from other donors' samples. This chain links TRBV2 with TRBJ1-1, with no clear D. What was sequenced was PBMCs. The CDR3 reads CASSSDMNTEAFF. CDR3 nucleotide sequence: TGTGCCAGCAGTTCAGACATGAACACTGAAGCTTTCTTT.